Below, one TCR beta chain is given with its context. This clone has only one observation. Its recognized antigen is unknown. The junction shows a germline mismatch at one end, possibly a read error. Measured from the cysteine to the phenylalanine, the CDR3 is 13 residues long. This entry keeps only the CDR3 DNA: 39 bases, framed from base 1. The source of the sample is a study of PD-L1 blockade in urothelial cancer listed by TCRdb under 2017. Regarding the study in general: Every patient began therapy in the mid-2010s and was given atezolizumab 1,200 mg intravenously every 3 weeks. About 85% of the roughly 29 patients were males with bladder-origin urothelial cancer, and 18 of 29 reported a prior smoking history. Patients had an ECOG performance status of 0 or 1 and had received between 0 and 3 prior chemotherapy regimens. Blood samples were analyzed at two time points: 3 weeks after treatment start (second dose) and 6 weeks after treatment start. Blood samples yielded a median of roughly 140,000 T cells and tens of thousands of unique TCRs, with median clonality 0.080. An exploratory multi-omic analysis was conducted of the somatic, immune and clinical correlates of response to PD-L1 blockade with atezolizumab in urothelial cancer. Pretreatment tumor samples, along with matched peripheral blood serially collected before and after atezolizumab treatment, were subjected to TCR sequencing. Progression-free survival longer than 6 months counted as durable clinical benefit, and TCR features were additionally tested against both progression-free and overall survival. In the same patients, whole exome sequencing and RNA sequencing of pretreatment tumors were performed in addition to TCR sequencing. Roughly ten patients achieved durable clinical benefit and 20 did not. Twenty-nine patients had pretreatment blood TCR-seq, some 24 had at least one posttreatment blood collection, and some 24 had tumor TCR-seq.

The study at large found these results: A pretreatment peripheral blood TCR clonality below the median was linked to improved progression-free and overall survival. Because of the small sample size (n ≈ 29) and the many exploratory analyses performed, the results are intended to be regarded as hypothesis-generating. At 3 weeks after the start of treatment, tumor-associated TCR clones in peripheral blood had expanded more in patients with durable benefit (n of about 21, p = 0.022).

Synthetic TCR analog templates were spiked into each PCR to estimate absolute template abundance from read counts. TCRbeta CDR3 regions were amplified from genomic DNA with bias-controlled V and J gene primers using the immunoSEQ assay. Rearranged TCRbeta segments were sequenced at approximately 20X coverage. The source study handled its data this way. Clustering was used to correct sequencing errors, and CDR3s were annotated against IMGT so that V, D and J genes could be assigned. Only productive TCRbeta rearrangements were used in downstream analyses, excluding out-of-frame or stop-codon sequences. Clonality was computed as one minus Shannon entropy normalized by the log of the number of unique productive sequences. Fisher's exact test with Benjamini-Hochberg correction, using a cutoff of adjusted p below 0.01, was how clones that differed between time points or between blood and tumor were identified. Drawn from immuneACCESS, this table holds only the in-frame rearrangements with V and J called that TCRdb kept. Clones are partly lost; checked studies trace under half to an unresolved V gene and leave the rest unexplained. The D gene and trimming were derived from the DNA, and the V and J assignments and clone size from that table. The sample contains just under 50,000 clones, about 88% of them found a single time. Clones ranked in the top ten supply around 3.2% of the sample.

According to the study, the label for this sample's time point signals: pretreatment peripheral blood. The cohort comprised more than 25 patients with locally advanced or metastatic urothelial carcinoma treated at Memorial Sloan Kettering on a trial protocol. Peripheral blood mononuclear cells were collected pretreatment and during treatment, at between 1 and 8 total time points per patient. The Qiagen DNeasy Blood extraction kit was used to purify genomic DNA from total PBMCs and tumor samples. PBMCs were collected pretreatment and during treatment and were isolated and stored as previously described.

The V and J segments used are TRBV5-3 and TRBJ1-6, and the D gene may be TRBD1, 5 bases matching. TRBV5-3 is labeled an ORF, and its function is uncertain. The receptor was derived from a man between 65 and 85 years old with urothelial cancer. Here the sequenced sample was PBMCs, taken around atezolizumab (anti-PD-L1) treatment. The encoded CDR3 is CARSPVILTGDCF. In nucleotides, the sequence is TGTGCCAGAAGCCCCGTCATTCTCACCGGGGACTGCTTT.